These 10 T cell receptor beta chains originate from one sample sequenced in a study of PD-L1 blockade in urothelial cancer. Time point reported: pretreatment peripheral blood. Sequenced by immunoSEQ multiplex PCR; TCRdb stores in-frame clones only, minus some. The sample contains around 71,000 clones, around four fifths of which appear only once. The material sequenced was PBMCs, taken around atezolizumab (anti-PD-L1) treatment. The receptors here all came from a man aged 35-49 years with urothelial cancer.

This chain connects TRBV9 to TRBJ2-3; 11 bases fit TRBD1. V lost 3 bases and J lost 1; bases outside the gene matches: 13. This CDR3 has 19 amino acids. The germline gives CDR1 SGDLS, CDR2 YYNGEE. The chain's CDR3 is CASSEAWDRGRFGTDTQYF. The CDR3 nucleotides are TGTGCCAGCAGCGAGGCTTGGGACAGGGGGAGGTTTGGCACAGATACGCAGTATTTT.

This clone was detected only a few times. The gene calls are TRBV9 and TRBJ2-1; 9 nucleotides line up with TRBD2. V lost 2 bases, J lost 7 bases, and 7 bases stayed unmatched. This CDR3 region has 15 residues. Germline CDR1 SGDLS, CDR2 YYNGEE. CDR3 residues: CASSVGGTSLNEQFF. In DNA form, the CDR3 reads TGTGCCAGCAGCGTCGGCGGGACTAGCTTGAATGAGCAGTTCTTC.

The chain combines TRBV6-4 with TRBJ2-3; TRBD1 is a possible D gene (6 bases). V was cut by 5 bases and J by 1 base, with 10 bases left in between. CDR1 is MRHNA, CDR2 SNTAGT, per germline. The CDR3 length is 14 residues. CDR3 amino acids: CASSRDTGTDTQYF. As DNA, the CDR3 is TGTGCCAGCAGTCGGGACACCGGCACAGATACGCAGTATTTT.

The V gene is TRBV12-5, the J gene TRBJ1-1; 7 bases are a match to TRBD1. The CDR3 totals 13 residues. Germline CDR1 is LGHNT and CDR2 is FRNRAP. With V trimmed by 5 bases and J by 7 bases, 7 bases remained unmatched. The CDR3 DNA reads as TGTGCTAGTGGTCCCGGAGGACAGGTTGAAGCTTTCTTT. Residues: CASGPGGQVEAFF.

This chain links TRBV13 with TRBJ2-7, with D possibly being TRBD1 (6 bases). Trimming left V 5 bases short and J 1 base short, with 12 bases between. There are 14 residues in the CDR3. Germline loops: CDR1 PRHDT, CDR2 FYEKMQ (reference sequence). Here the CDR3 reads CASSRGDKSYEQYF. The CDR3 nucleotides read TGTGCCAGCAGCCGTGGGGACAAGTCCTACGAGCAGTACTTC.

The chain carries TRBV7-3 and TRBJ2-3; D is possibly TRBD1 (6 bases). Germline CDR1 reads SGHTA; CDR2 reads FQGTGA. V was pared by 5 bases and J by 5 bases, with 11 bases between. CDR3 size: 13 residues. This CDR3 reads CASSPSGVDTQYF. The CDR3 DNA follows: TGTGCCAGCAGCCCATCAGGGGTAGATACGCAGTATTTT. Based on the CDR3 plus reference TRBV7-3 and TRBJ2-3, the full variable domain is GAGVSQTPSNKVTEKGKYVELRCDPISGHTALYWYRQSLGQGPEFLIYFQGTGAADDSGLPNDRFFAVRPEGSVSTLKIQRTERGDSAVYLCASSPSGVDTQYFGPGTRLTVL.

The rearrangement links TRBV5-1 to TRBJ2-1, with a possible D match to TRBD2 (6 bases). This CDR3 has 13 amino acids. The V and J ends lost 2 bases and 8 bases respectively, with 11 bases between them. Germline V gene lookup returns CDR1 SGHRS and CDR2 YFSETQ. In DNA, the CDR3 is TGCGCCAGCAGCTTCCGGGACTTGGATGAGCAGTTCTTC. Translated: CASSFRDLDEQFF.

In DNA, the CDR3 is TGTGCCACCAGCGAGGACAGGGGTTTGCACTATGGCTACACCTTC. Translating gives CATSEDRGLHYGYTF. V and J are TRBV15 and TRBJ1-2; the match to TRBD1 covers 9 bases. V was clipped by 5 bases and J by 3 bases; unmatched bases: 7. Germline CDR1 LNHNV, CDR2 YYDKDF (reference sequence). This CDR3 is 15 amino acids long.

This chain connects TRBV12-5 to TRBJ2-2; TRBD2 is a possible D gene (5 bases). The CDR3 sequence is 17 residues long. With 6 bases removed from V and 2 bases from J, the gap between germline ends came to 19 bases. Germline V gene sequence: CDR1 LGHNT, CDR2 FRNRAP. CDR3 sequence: CASGRSWTEDNTGELFF. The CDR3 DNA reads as TGTGCTAGTGGCCGCTCCTGGACGGAGGATAACACCGGGGAGCTGTTTTTT.

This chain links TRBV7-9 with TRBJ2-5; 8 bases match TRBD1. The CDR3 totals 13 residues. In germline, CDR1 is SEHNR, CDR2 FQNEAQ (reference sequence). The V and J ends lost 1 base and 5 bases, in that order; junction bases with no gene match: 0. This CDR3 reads CASSLGQGETQYF. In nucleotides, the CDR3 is TGTGCCAGCAGCTTAGGACAGGGGGAGACCCAGTACTTC.